The present TCR beta chain was sequenced within a study of cytomegalovirus exposure and HLA in healthy donors. Across the whole study: Previous work identified roughly 120 million unique TCR beta sequences from roughly 180 million T cells. Study-level results: An Asian-associated ancestry cluster reportedly showed fewer N-insertions than the roughly 670-donor mean in a later analysis. A missense variant in DCLRE1C was later tied to TCR beta V- and J-gene trimming. CMV serostatus was the sole immune exposure data available.

This clone was counted only a few times. What it binds is not known. PCR involved 60 Vbeta and 13 Jbeta primers. The assay was immunoSEQ multiplex PCR, and TCRdb's table has in-frame clones only and misses some. This table has approximately 100,000 clones, around 10% appearing once. The sequencing sample was made of PBMCs. The receptor was isolated from a man aged 35-49 years in good health and CMV-seropositive.

The CDR3 loop reads CASSQPGQSSGNTIYF. The DNA for the CDR3 is TGTGCCAGCAGCCAACCGGGACAAAGCTCTGGAAACACCATATATTTT. The rearrangement uses TRBV4-2 and TRBJ1-3, with D perhaps matching TRBD1 (6 bases). CDR3 size: 16 residues. The germline V gene has CDR1 LGHNA and CDR2 YNFKEQ. Trimming took 2 bases from V and 0 from J, leaving 11 bases between them.